The 10 T cell receptor beta chains below were found in one sample sequenced in a study of cytomegalovirus exposure and HLA in healthy donors. The method was immunoSEQ multiplex PCR; TCRdb's version includes in-frame clones alone and lacks a portion of them. The table lists more than 55,000 clones, about 96% of them singletons. Sequencing was done on a sample of PBMCs. The receptors derive from a man younger than 35 in good health and CMV-seronegative.

This clone was seen a single time. This sequence joins TRBV10-1 and TRBJ2-7; 9 bases line up with TRBD2. The CDR3 has 18 amino acids. Trimming cost V 1 base and J 2 bases; bases outside gene matches: 12. The germline V gene has CDR1 WNHNN and CDR2 SYGVQD (reference sequence). The CDR3 loop reads CASSEFGIAGVGPYEQYF. The CDR3 DNA is TGCGCCAGCAGTGAGTTCGGGATAGCGGGAGTTGGGCCCTACGAGCAGTACTTC.

This chain uses TRBV6-1 with TRBJ2-3, with D possibly being TRBD1 (6 bases). Germline values: CDR1 MNHNS, CDR2 SASEGT. The CDR3 is 13 residues long. V dropped 4 bases and J dropped 15 bases, with 20 bases sitting between them. The CDR3: CASSAIGGPALYF. The CDR3 DNA reads as TGTGCCAGCAGTGCTATAGGGGGTCCGGCCCTTTATTTT.

The chain is built from TRBV14 and TRBJ2-1; 7 nucleotides match TRBD2. This CDR3 is 15 amino acids long. V lost 3 bases to trimming and J lost 8 bases; unmatched junction nucleotides: 10. Germline CDR1 is SGHDN and CDR2 is FVKESK. The CDR3 is CASSHWTRGGDEQFF. The DNA of the CDR3 is TGTGCCAGCAGCCACTGGACTCGTGGGGGGGATGAGCAGTTCTTC.

The chain recombines TRBV13 with TRBJ2-7; a possible D gene is TRBD2 (5 bases). Looked up from germline, CDR1 is PRHDT and CDR2 is FYEKMQ (reference sequence). The CDR3 runs to 14 residues. V was shortened by 6 bases and J by 6 bases, with 18 bases between the two germline ends. The CDR3 spells CASSSAVLAAEQYF. The CDR3 DNA reads as TGTGCCAGCAGTTCCGCGGTGCTAGCAGCCGAGCAGTACTTC.

The chain employs TRBV21-1 and TRBJ2-1; TRBD2, as called in the table, went unchecked against the DNA. TRBV21-1 is shown as a pseudogene. This CDR3 contains 15 residues. CDR3 sequence (DNA): TGTGCCAGCAGCCCGACTAGCGGGGCCTGGAATGAGCAGTTCTTC. Translation: CASSPTSGAWNEQFF.

The J gene is TRBJ1-1, the V gene TRBV28, with D possibly matching TRBD1 (6 bases). Deletions cut 3 bases from V and 4 bases from J, with 18 bases between. Germline V gives CDR1 MDHEN, CDR2 SYDVKM. This CDR3 is built from 16 residues. CDR3 loop: CASSFPPQGLGTEAFF. Here the CDR3 DNA reads TGTGCCAGCAGTTTTCCACCCCAGGGGCTGGGCACTGAAGCTTTCTTT.

The genes are TRBV4-2 and TRBJ2-3; tentative D call: TRBD2 (5 bases). This CDR3 spans 16 amino acids. Germline lookup yields CDR1 LGHNA and CDR2 YNFKEQ. Trimming left V 0 bases short and J 2 bases short, with 12 bases between. Here the CDR3 reads CASSQEGSPFTDTQYF. The CDR3 DNA reads TGTGCCAGCAGCCAAGAAGGGAGTCCATTCACAGATACGCAGTATTTT.

J is TRBJ2-5 and V is TRBV5-1; 11 nucleotides match TRBD2. V lost 3 bases to trimming and J lost 4 bases; unmatched junction nucleotides: 2. The germline V gene has CDR1 SGHRS and CDR2 YFSETQ. The length of the CDR3 is 14 residues. Here the CDR3 reads CASSYGTSGETQYF. The CDR3 DNA sequence: TGCGCCAGCAGCTATGGGACTAGCGGAGAGACCCAGTACTTC.

Regarding this clone: The CDR3 ends on some other residue instead of the conserved phenylalanine or tryptophan, so this is likely a read error. The chain links TRBV11-2 to TRBJ2-7, with D perhaps being TRBD1 or TRBD2 (5 bases each). The length of the CDR3 is 15 residues. Deletions cut 5 bases from V and 7 bases from J, with 21 bases between. Germline values: CDR1 SGHAT, CDR2 FQNNGV. CDR3 region: CASSPPWDRTGEQYL. DNA for the CDR3: TGTGCCAGCAGCCCCCCCTGGGACCGCACGGGGGAGCAGTACCTC.

V usage is TRBV19 and J usage is TRBJ2-2; possibly TRBD1 for D (5 bases). The CDR3 extends over 15 amino acids. The germline V and J ends were trimmed by 6 bases and 1 base, with 12 bases remaining between them. Looked up from germline, CDR1 is LNHDA and CDR2 is SQIVND (reference sequence). CDR3 protein: CASSVSTVNTGELFF. CDR3 sequence (DNA): TGTGCCAGTAGCGTATCGACAGTGAACACCGGGGAGCTGTTTTTT.